The rows below give T cell receptor beta chains drawn from one sample of a study of cytomegalovirus exposure and HLA in healthy donors. Here immunoSEQ multiplex PCR was the method, and the copy in TCRdb shows in-frame clones only, minus some. The sample lists fewer than 350,000 clones, roughly 90% occurring once. Sequences were obtained from PBMCs. These receptors were taken from a young woman in good health and CMV-seronegative. CDR3s include the opening cysteine and the closing phenylalanine or tryptophan. The D gene is left open where the match is weak. Not all rows give a size; the values are once, few, many and, for expanded clones, a class.

j_call d_call clone_size v_call cdr3_nt cdr3_aa
TRBJ2-3 TRBD2 NA TRBV28 TGTGCCAGCAGTGTAGTCTTAGCGGGAGTAGCAGATACGCAGTATTTT CASSVVLAGVADTQYF
TRBJ1-6 NA once TRBV19 TGTGCCAGTAGTATAGGCGTCTCCCGAAATTCACCCCTCCACTTT CASSIGVSRNSPLHF
TRBJ2-1 NA once TRBV25-1 TGTGCCAGCAGTGAACTAACAGGGTTCAATGAGCAGTTCTTC CASSELTGFNEQFF
TRBJ2-1 TRBD2 NA TRBV23-1 TGCGCCAGCAGTCAAGTACTAGCGGGAGGAAGGGAGTTCTTC CASSQVLAGGREFF
TRBJ1-1 NA NA TRBV4-1 TGCGCCAGCAGCCAAGAACGCTCAGGGACAACCTTAAGGGCTGAAGCTTTCTTT CASSQERSGTTLRAEAFF
TRBJ2-7 NA NA TRBV29-1 TGCAGCGGGACGGGGGTCCCCGCCTACGAGCAGTACTTC CSGTGVPAYEQYF
TRBJ1-6 TRBD1 NA TRBV10-3 TGTGCCATCAGGACAGGGGGCGGTTCACCCCTCCACTTT CAIRTGGGSPLHF
TRBJ1-5 TRBD1 NA TRBV5-1 TGCGCCAGCAGCATAGGGACAGGGGGTAGCAATCAGCCCCAGCATTTT CASSIGTGGSNQPQHF
TRBJ2-2 TRBD1 NA TRBV7-3 TGTGCCAGCAGTACAGGGGTAACCGGGGAGCTGTTTTTT CASSTGVTGELFF
TRBJ2-7 NA NA TRBV2 TGTGCCAGCAGTGAAGAGACAGTTTCCGAGCAGTACTTC CASSEETVSEQYF
TRBJ2-7 TRBD2 NA TRBV27 TGTGCCAGCAGTTTATCGGCGGTGACTAGCGGGAGAAGCGAGCAGTACTTC CASSLSAVTSGRSEQYF
TRBJ2-3 TRBD2 NA TRBV7-2 TGTGCCAGCAGCTCTACTAGCGGGAGTGTACCAGATACGCAGTATTTT CASSSTSGSVPDTQYF
TRBJ2-7 NA NA TRBV7-9 TGTGCCAGCAGCGCCGGGGGTTCCTACGAGCAGTACTTC CASSAGGSYEQYF
TRBJ1-1 NA NA TRBV18 TGTGCCAGCTCACCAGGGCAGAACACTGAAGCTTTCTTT CASSPGQNTEAFF
TRBJ1-5 NA NA TRBV28 TGTGCCAGCAGTGTACAGGGTTTGTCACCCTATCAGCCCCAGCATTTT CASSVQGLSPYQPQHF